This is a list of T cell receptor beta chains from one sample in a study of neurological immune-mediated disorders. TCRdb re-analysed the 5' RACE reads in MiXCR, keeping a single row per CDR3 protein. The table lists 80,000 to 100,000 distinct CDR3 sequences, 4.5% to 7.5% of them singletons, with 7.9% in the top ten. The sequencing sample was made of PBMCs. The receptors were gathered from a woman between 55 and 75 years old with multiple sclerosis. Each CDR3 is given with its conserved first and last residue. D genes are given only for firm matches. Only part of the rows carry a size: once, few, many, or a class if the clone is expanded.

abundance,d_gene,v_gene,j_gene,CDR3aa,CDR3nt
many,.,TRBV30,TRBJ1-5,CAWNPGDSGNQPQHF,TGTGCCTGGAACCCCGGGGACTCCGGCAATCAGCCCCAGCATTTT
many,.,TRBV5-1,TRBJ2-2,CASGVNTGELFF,TGCGCCAGCGGGGTGAACACCGGGGAGCTGTTTTTT
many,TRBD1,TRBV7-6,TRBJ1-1,CASSFQGVGTEAFF,TGTGCCAGCAGCTTTCAGGGGGTAGGCACTGAAGCTTTCTTT
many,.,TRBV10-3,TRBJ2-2,CAIGQKNTGELFF,TGTGCCATCGGTCAGAAGAACACCGGGGAGCTGTTTTTT
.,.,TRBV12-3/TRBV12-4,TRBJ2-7,CASSKQGPTHSYEQYF,TGTGCCAGCAGTAAACAGGGCCCTACTCATTCCTACGAGCAGTACTTC
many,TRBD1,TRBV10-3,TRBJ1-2,CAISGGTGGDPGYTF,TGTGCCATCAGTGGGGGGACAGGGGGTGATCCTGGCTACACCTTC
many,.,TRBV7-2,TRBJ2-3,CASSLDRIQQAQYF,TGTGCCAGCAGCTTAGATAGGATTCAGCAGGCGCAGTATTTT
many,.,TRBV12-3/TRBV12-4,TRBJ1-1,CASSLTENTEAFF,TGTGCCAGCAGTCTGACAGAGAACACTGAAGCTTTCTTT
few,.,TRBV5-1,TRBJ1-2,CASTDRMNYGYTF,TGCGCCAGCACAGACAGGATGAACTATGGCTACACCTTC
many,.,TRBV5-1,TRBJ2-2,CASRRDLHGTGELFF,TGCGCCAGCAGACGAGACTTGCATGGGACCGGGGAGCTGTTTTTT
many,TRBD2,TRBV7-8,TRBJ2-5,CASSSPGLAGGPVLKTQYF,TGTGCCAGCAGCTCGCCGGGACTAGCGGGGGGGCCGGTTTTGAAGACCCAGTACTTC
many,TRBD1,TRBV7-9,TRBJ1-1,CASSFPTGGAGAEAFF,TGTGCCAGCAGCTTTCCTACAGGGGGCGCGGGCGCTGAAGCTTTCTTT
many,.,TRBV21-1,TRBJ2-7,CASSKTVEAYEQYF,TGTGCCAGCAGCAAAACCGTGGAGGCCTACGAGCAGTACTTC
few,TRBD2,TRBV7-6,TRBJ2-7,CASSLGAGGPDEQYF,TGTGCCAGCAGCTTAGGGGCGGGGGGGCCCGACGAGCAGTACTTC
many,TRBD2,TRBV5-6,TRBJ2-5,CASSYRGGLAETQYF,TGTGCCAGCAGCTACCGGGGGGGCCTTGCCGAGACCCAGTACTTC
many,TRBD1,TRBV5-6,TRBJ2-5,CASSAATQGAQETQYF,TGTGCCAGCAGCGCCGCCACTCAGGGGGCCCAAGAGACCCAGTACTTC
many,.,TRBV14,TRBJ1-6,CASSQLQGNSPLHF,TGTGCCAGCAGCCAATTACAGGGTAATTCACCCCTCCACTTT
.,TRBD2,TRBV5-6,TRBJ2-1,CASTLAGGPKNEQFF,TGTGCCAGCACCCTAGCGGGGGGGCCAAAGAATGAGCAGTTCTTC
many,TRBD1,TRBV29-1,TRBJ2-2,CSVRGGQGATGELFF,TGCAGCGTGCGAGGGGGACAGGGGGCTACCGGGGAGCTGTTTTTT
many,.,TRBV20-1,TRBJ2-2,CSATPGHITGELFF,TGCAGTGCAACGCCGGGACACATCACCGGGGAGCTGTTTTTT
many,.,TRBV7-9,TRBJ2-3,CASSLSGAPDTQYF,TGTGCCAGCAGCTTATCCGGGGCCCCAGATACGCAGTATTTT
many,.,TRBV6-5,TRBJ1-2,CASSYVTGLHYGYTF,TGTGCCAGCAGTTACGTTACCGGGTTGCACTATGGCTACACCTTC
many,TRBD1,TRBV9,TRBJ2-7,CASSVRDRGRGEQYF,TGTGCCAGCAGCGTCCGGGACAGGGGGCGAGGCGAGCAGTACTTC
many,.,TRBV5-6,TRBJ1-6,CASSLPGRVDSPLHF,TGTGCCAGCAGCTTGCCGGGACGGGTTGATTCACCCCTCCACTTT
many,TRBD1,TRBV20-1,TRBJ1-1,CSASGTGLNTEAFF,TGCAGTGCTAGCGGGACAGGTTTGAACACTGAAGCTTTCTTT
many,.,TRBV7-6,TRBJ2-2,CASSSPGQGSTGELFF,TGTGCCAGCAGCTCCCCGGGCCAGGGCAGCACCGGGGAGCTGTTTTTT
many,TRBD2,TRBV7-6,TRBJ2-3,CASSRGLAGSSTDTQYF,TGTGCCAGCAGCCGGGGACTAGCGGGGAGTAGCACAGATACGCAGTATTTT
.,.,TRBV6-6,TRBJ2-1,CASSPFSYNEQFF,TGTGCCAGCTCTCCCTTCTCCTACAATGAGCAGTTCTTC
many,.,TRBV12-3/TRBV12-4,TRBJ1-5,CASSYPGASQPQHF,TGTGCCAGCAGTTACCCAGGGGCCAGTCAGCCCCAGCATTTT
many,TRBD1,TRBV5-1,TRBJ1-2,CASSRTGSGYTF,TGCGCCAGCAGCAGGACAGGGAGCGGCTACACCTTC
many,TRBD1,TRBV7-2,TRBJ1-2,CASSLIVPKGQGGDYTF,TGTGCCAGCAGCTTAATAGTCCCAAAAGGACAGGGCGGCGACTACACCTTC
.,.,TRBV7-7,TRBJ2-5,CASSLSASRARVAQYF,TGTGCTAGCAGCTTAAGCGCCTCGCGGGCAAGAGTGGCCCAGTACTTC
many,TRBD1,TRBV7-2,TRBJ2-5,CASSLAPGGGQETQYF,TGTGCCAGCAGCTTAGCCCCAGGGGGCGGACAAGAGACCCAGTACTTC
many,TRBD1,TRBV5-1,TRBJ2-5,CASSSGQREETQYF,TGCGCCAGCAGCTCGGGACAGCGTGAAGAGACCCAGTACTTC
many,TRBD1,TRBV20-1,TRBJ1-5,CSASQGADNQPQHF,TGCAGTGCCTCACAGGGGGCCGACAATCAGCCCCAGCATTTT
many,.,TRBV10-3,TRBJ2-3,CAISAADTQYF,TGTGCCATCAGTGCGGCAGATACGCAGTATTTT
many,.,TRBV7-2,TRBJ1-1,CASSFAGLQAFF,TGTGCCAGCAGCTTTGCGGGACTTCAAGCTTTCTTT
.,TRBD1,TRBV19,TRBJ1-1,CASSISPTGGNTEAFF,TGTGCCAGTAGTATATCCCCGACAGGGGGGAACACTGAAGCTTTCTTT
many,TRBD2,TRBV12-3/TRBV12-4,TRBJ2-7,CASSPTSSFVQQYF,TGTGCCAGCAGTCCGACTAGCTCCTTCGTGCAGCAGTACTTC
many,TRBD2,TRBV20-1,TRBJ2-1,CSATKLAGGDNEQFF,TGCAGTGCTACGAAGCTAGCGGGGGGTGACAATGAGCAGTTCTTC
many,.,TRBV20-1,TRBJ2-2,CSARVRGSTGELFF,TGCAGTGCTAGAGTTCGGGGGTCCACCGGGGAGCTGTTTTTT
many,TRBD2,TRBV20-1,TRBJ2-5,CSAWGLTSGDRQETQYF,TGCAGTGCTTGGGGGTTAACTAGCGGGGACAGACAAGAGACCCAGTACTTC
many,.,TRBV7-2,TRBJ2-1,CASSLVTGSYNEQFF,TGTGCCAGCAGCTTAGTTACAGGGTCCTACAATGAGCAGTTCTTC
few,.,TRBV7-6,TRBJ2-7,CASSLGPREYEQYF,TGTGCCAGCAGCTTAGGCCCCAGGGAATACGAGCAGTACTTC
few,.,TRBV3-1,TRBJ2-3,CASSQQGWAQEEDTQYF,TGTGCCAGCAGCCAGCAGGGGTGGGCCCAGGAGGAAGATACGCAGTATTTT
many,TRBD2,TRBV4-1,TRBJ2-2,CASSQRNSGGAAGELFF,TGCGCCAGCAGCCAACGGAATAGCGGGGGGGCTGCCGGGGAGCTGTTTTTT
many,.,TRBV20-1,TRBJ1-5,CSALVGAGNSNQPQHF,TGCAGTGCTCTCGTTGGGGCAGGCAATAGCAATCAGCCCCAGCATTTT
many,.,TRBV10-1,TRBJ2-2,CASSESRQRNTGELFF,TGCGCCAGCAGTGAATCCCGGCAGAGGAACACCGGGGAGCTGTTTTTT
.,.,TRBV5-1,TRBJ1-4,CASSAAGTGNEKLFF,TGCGCCAGCAGCGCTGCTGGGACGGGAAATGAAAAACTGTTTTTT